The sequence of this T cell receptor (beta chain) was determined in a study of blood T cells in healthy people across ages. For the study at large: Template switching retrieved approximately one barcoded beta molecule for each two T cells.

Findings of the study overall: Per million T cells, the diversity of TCR beta decreased roughly linearly as age advanced.

Details on this clonotype: Its specificity is not known.

Every donor gave ten milliliters of peripheral blood. It was with a sample-barcoded 5' primer and a J-beta primer mix that a second PCR of roughly 7 to 12 cycles was run. TCRdb re-called the 5' RACE reads through MiXCR, storing one row per CDR3 protein. Of about 1.7 million distinct CDR3 sequences detected, about 30% appear once; the ten largest clones hold about 8%. This clonotype was sampled from a woman aged 30 to 39 in good health. Material: blood.

CDR3 loop: CASSPPGQGRRGYTF. In nucleotides, the CDR3 is TGTGCCAGCAGTCCGCCGGGACAGGGAAGACGAGGCTACACCTTC. The gene calls are TRBV28 and TRBJ1-2, with 9 bases aligning to TRBD1. J gave up 8 bases and V 5 bases, and 12 bases lay outside the gene matches. The CDR3 consists of 15 residues. Germline lookup yields CDR1 MDHEN and CDR2 SYDVKM.